This T cell receptor beta chain was identified during a study of blood T cell repertoires in COVID-19. Study-level information: Whether acute or convalescent, the COVID-19 samples came from the United States, Italy and Spain. T cells, B-cell-depleted T cells, or PBMCs provided the cDNA or gDNA that served as material.

This CDR3 spans 15 amino acids. With 2 bases clipped from V and 3 bases from J, the junction kept 6 bases outside the gene matches. CDR1 SGHNT and CDR2 YENEEA come from the germline V gene. As processed by the authors: Estimation of nucleated cell counts was performed using reference gene primer amplification. TCRdb keeps only in-frame clones here, not all; method: immunoSEQ multiplex PCR. That table is the source of V, J and clone size, and D and trimming were worked out from the DNA. The profile shows fewer than 200,000 clones, 75% to 85% of them singletons. While infection was still active, Seattle patients were enrolled and then followed longitudinally.

Sequencing used peripheral blood. V is TRBV11-3 and J is TRBJ2-7, with 8 bases identical to TRBD2. The receptor comes from a woman over 75 with COVID-19, enrolled during active disease. CDR3 loop: CASSLSGLAGYEQYF. The CDR3 DNA is TGTGCCAGCAGCTTATCAGGGCTAGCGGGCTACGAGCAGTACTTC.